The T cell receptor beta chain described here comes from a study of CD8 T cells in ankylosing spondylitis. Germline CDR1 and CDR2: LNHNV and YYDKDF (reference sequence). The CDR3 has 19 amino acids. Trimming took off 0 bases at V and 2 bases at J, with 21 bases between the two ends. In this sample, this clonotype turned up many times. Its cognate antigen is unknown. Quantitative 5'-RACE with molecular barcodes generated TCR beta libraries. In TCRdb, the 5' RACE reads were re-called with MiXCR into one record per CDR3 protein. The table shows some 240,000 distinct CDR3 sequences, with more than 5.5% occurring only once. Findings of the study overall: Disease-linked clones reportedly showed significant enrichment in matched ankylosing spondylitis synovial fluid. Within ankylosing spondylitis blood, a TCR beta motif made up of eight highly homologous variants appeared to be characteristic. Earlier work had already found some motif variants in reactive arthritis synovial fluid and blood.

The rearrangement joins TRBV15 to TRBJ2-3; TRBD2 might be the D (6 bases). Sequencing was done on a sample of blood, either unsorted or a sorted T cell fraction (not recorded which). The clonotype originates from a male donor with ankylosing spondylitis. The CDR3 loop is CATSRDSVLREVDTDTQYF. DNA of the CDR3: TGTGCCACCAGCAGAGATTCGGTGTTGAGGGAGGTAGACACAGATACGCAGTATTTT.